In this sample, the clone carrying this T cell receptor beta chain turned up once. The antigen is undetermined. This sample was taken from a study of PD-1 blockade in classical Hodgkin lymphoma. CDR3 length: 17 amino acids. Per germline, CDR1 SGHRS and CDR2 YFSETQ. Trimming removed 2 bases from V and 0 bases from J, with 15 bases in between. Assay used: immunoSEQ multiplex PCR; TCRdb lists only in-frame clones, some missing. The sample has about 90,000 clones, 85% to 90% seen once. Study-wide results and caveats: Whereas CD4+ TCR diversity had risen significantly by C4D1, CD8+ TCR diversity had not. Newly diagnosed patients were reported to start with lower TCR diversity than healthy donors.

Brentuximab vedotin exposure varied among the patients, all of whom had relapsed after autologous stem cell transplantation. The chain combines TRBV5-1 with TRBJ1-3, with a weak D call TRBD1 (6 bases). Material: peripheral blood mononuclear cells (PBMCs), obtained before the second cycle of nivolumab. The receptor's source is a human donor with classical Hodgkin lymphoma. As DNA, the CDR3 is TGCGCCAGCAGCTTTCTTGGGACATGGGGCTCTGGAAACACCATATATTTT. Encoded protein: CASSFLGTWGSGNTIYF.